The sample holds a few counts of the clone carrying this T cell receptor (beta chain). The antigen remains unidentified. This entry comes from a study of CD8 T cells in Susac syndrome. CDR3 length: 14 residues. Germline-derived CDR1 and CDR2 are SGHNT and YYREEE (reference sequence). The ends lost 4 bases at V and 7 bases at J; junction bases unmatched: 6. Diagnostic criteria for definite or probable disease, in their recently defined form, were met by the patients with Susac syndrome. When the RNA was reverse transcribed, random hexamers were used with an input of roughly 0.45 to 1 ug. With immunoSEQ multiplex PCR, TCR beta CDR3 was amplified across 54 Vbeta and 13 Jbeta. TCRdb re-derived calls from the immunoSEQ multiplex PCR reads in MiXCR, one entry per CDR3 protein. Of about 240,000 distinct CDR3 sequences in the sample, about 96% were seen once. General observations from the study: The authors acknowledged that the study's TCR sequencing and HLA analysis involved relatively few individuals.

The sequenced material came from CD4+ T cells from PBMCs. This clonotype was sampled from a human donor with Susac syndrome. V gene TRBV5-4 combines with J gene TRBJ2-1; 9 nucleotides align to TRBD2. CDR3 protein: CASSTGLAWNEQFF. For the CDR3, the DNA is TGTGCCAGCAGCACCGGACTAGCGTGGAATGAGCAGTTCTTC. Full variable domain (missing parts from reference TRBV5-4 and TRBJ2-1): ETGVTQSPTHLIKTRGQQVTLRCSSQSGHNTVSWYQQALGQGPQFIFQYYREEENGRGNFPPRFSGLQFPNYSSELNVNALELDDSALYLCASSTGLAWNEQFFGPGTRLTVL.